These 5 T cell receptor beta chains originate from one sample sequenced in a study of chemoradiotherapy in HPV16-positive cancers. Assay: immunoSEQ multiplex PCR; the TCRdb copy retains only in-frame clones and omits some. In the table there are tens of thousands of clones, about 94% of which are singletons. The source was blood, collected from a patient who underwent chemoradiotherapy. Receptors were obtained from a human donor with HPV-associated anogenital cancer.

CDR3 protein: CASSPSMGDTQYF. The DNA of the CDR3 is TGTGCCAGCAGCCCATCCATGGGGGATACGCAGTATTTT. V usage is TRBV6-5 and J usage is TRBJ2-3; D unclear. Germline V gives CDR1 MNHEY, CDR2 SVGAGI. The CDR3 is 13 amino acids. Trimming took off 6 bases at V and 6 bases at J, with 13 bases between the two ends.

V is TRBV11-2 and J is TRBJ2-7; D might be TRBD1 (5 bases). CDR1 and CDR2 (germline): SGHAT, FQNNGV. V lost 2 bases and J lost 1, with 18 bases in between. This CDR3 contains 17 residues. The CDR3 DNA reads TGTGCCAGCAGCTTAAGTTTAAGTGGGGCCAATTCCTACGAGCAGTACTTC. Amino acids: CASSLSLSGANSYEQYF.

V and J are TRBV11-3 and TRBJ2-1, with 8 bases that match TRBD2. This CDR3 has 16 residues. CDR1 is SGHNT and CDR2 is YENEEA in the germline V gene. V lost 5 bases to trimming and J lost 1 base; unmatched junction nucleotides: 7. The CDR3 DNA reads as TGTGCCAGCAGCCTAATAGCGGGAAGATCCTACAATGAGCAGTTCTTC. This sequence encodes CASSLIAGRSYNEQFF.

This clone was detected once. This chain links TRBV18 with TRBJ2-1; 16 nucleotides align to TRBD2. From germline, CDR1 is KGHSH and CDR2 LQKENI. After removal of 2 bases from V and 5 bases from J, the junction contained 12 bases not matched to a gene. This CDR3 is 20 amino acids long. The CDR3 nucleotides are TGTGCCAGCTCACCAACACCGGGACTAGCGGGAGGGATCGTACACAATGAGCAGTTCTTC. Encoded protein: CASSPTPGLAGGIVHNEQFF. Using reference TRBV18 and TRBJ2-1 for the parts outside the CDR3, the full variable domain is NAGVMQNPRHLVRRRGQEARLRCSPMKGHSHVYWYRQLPEEGLKFMVYLQKENIIDESGMPKERFSAEFPKEGPSILRIQQVVRGDSAAYFCASSPTPGLAGGIVHNEQFFGPGTRLTVL.

In nucleotides, the CDR3 is TGCGCCAGCAGCTTGGGCAGTCGTGCCTCCTACGAGCAGTACTTC. Its translation is CASSLGSRASYEQYF. The chain couples TRBV5-1 to TRBJ2-7; no clear D. The germline V and J ends were trimmed by 0 bases and 0 bases, with 10 bases remaining between them. Germline-derived CDR1 and CDR2 are SGHRS and YFSETQ. There are 15 residues in the CDR3.